These T cell receptor beta chains were read from a single sample in a study of Ad26.COV2.S vaccination and SARS-CoV-2 variants. The repertoire was sequenced with immunoSEQ multiplex PCR; TCRdb's copy has only in-frame clones and lacks some. Of about 500,000 clones in the sample, around 89% were seen once. Sequenced material: peripheral blood, taken in a trial of Ad26.COV2.S vaccine versus placebo. Receptors were obtained from a person aged 18-60 years who received the Ad26.COV2.S COVID-19 vaccine or a placebo. The CDR3 runs from the conserved cysteine through the conserved F or W. A D gene is named only where the DNA matches it firmly. Only part of the rows carry a size: once, few, many, or a class if the clone is expanded.

d_call: TRBD1
clone_size: NA
j_call: TRBJ1-6
v_call: TRBV27
cdr3_nt: TGTGCCAGCAGGAAGACAGGGGATTATAATTCACCCCTCCACTTT
cdr3_aa: CASRKTGDYNSPLHF

d_call: TRBD1
clone_size: NA
j_call: TRBJ1-6
v_call: TRBV10-3
cdr3_nt: TGTGCCATCAGTCGGACAGGGGGCCCTTCACCCCTCCACTTT
cdr3_aa: CAISRTGGPSPLHF

d_call: NA
clone_size: NA
j_call: TRBJ1-4
v_call: TRBV10-3
cdr3_nt: TGTGCCATCAGTGAGTGGGCAAATGAAAAACTGTTTTTT
cdr3_aa: CAISEWANEKLFF

d_call: NA
clone_size: NA
j_call: TRBJ1-2
v_call: TRBV4-2
cdr3_nt: TGTGCCAGCAGCCAAGTATCCTTAGGGACGGAGGGCTACACCTTC
cdr3_aa: CASSQVSLGTEGYTF

d_call: NA
clone_size: NA
j_call: TRBJ2-1
v_call: TRBV6-5
cdr3_nt: TGTGCCAGCAGAAAAGGGAATGAGCAGTTCTTC
cdr3_aa: CASRKGNEQFF

d_call: NA
clone_size: NA
j_call: TRBJ1-2
v_call: TRBV12-3/TRBV12-4
cdr3_nt: TGTGCCAGCAGTCCCGGGCCATATGGCTACACCTTC
cdr3_aa: CASSPGPYGYTF

d_call: NA
clone_size: NA
j_call: TRBJ2-4
v_call: TRBV5-4
cdr3_nt: TGTGCCAGCAGCCGAGGACAAGACATTCAGTACTTC
cdr3_aa: CASSRGQDIQYF

d_call: NA
clone_size: NA
j_call: TRBJ2-3
v_call: TRBV3-1/TRBV3-2
cdr3_nt: TGTGCCAGCAGCCCTCAATCAGATACGCAGTATTTT
cdr3_aa: CASSPQSDTQYF

d_call: TRBD1
clone_size: NA
j_call: TRBJ2-7
v_call: TRBV28
cdr3_nt: TGTGCCAGCAGGCCAAACAGGGGGCACGAGCAGTACTTC
cdr3_aa: CASRPNRGHEQYF

d_call: TRBD1
clone_size: NA
j_call: TRBJ1-1
v_call: TRBV30
cdr3_nt: TGTGCCTGGAAGGGCAGGGGGGGATCGAACACTGAAGCTTTCTTT
cdr3_aa: CAWKGRGGSNTEAFF

d_call: NA
clone_size: NA
j_call: TRBJ2-4
v_call: TRBV19
cdr3_nt: TGTGCCAGTAGTAATGTGGGCAGGCTAGCCAAAAACATTCAGTACTTC
cdr3_aa: CASSNVGRLAKNIQYF

d_call: NA
clone_size: NA
j_call: TRBJ2-5
v_call: TRBV5-5
cdr3_nt: TGTGCCAGCCGGGGACGGGGGAGCCAAGAGACCCAGTACTTC
cdr3_aa: CASRGRGSQETQYF

d_call: TRBD1
clone_size: NA
j_call: TRBJ2-1
v_call: TRBV14
cdr3_nt: TGTGCCAGCAGCCAAGATTTTGGGACAGGGGGCGCGGGCGGGAGAGGCGAGCAGTTCTTC
cdr3_aa: CASSQDFGTGGAGGRGEQFF

d_call: NA
clone_size: NA
j_call: TRBJ1-1
v_call: TRBV2
cdr3_nt: TGTGCCAGCAACCCGGGGGGGAAGAACACTGAAGCTTTCTTT
cdr3_aa: CASNPGGKNTEAFF

d_call: NA
clone_size: NA
j_call: TRBJ1-1
v_call: TRBV2
cdr3_nt: TGTGCCAGCACATTCGAGGCGAACACTGAAGCTTTCTTT
cdr3_aa: CASTFEANTEAFF

d_call: NA
clone_size: once
j_call: TRBJ2-1
v_call: TRBV2
cdr3_nt: TGTGCCAGCAGTGAAGTCTTCCGGGGGTCGATAAATGAGCAGTTCTTC
cdr3_aa: CASSEVFRGSINEQFF

d_call: TRBD1
clone_size: once
j_call: TRBJ1-4
v_call: TRBV6-7
cdr3_nt: TGTGCCAGCCATAGGGACAGTTGGGAAAAACTGTTTTTT
cdr3_aa: CASHRDSWEKLFF

d_call: TRBD2
clone_size: NA
j_call: TRBJ2-1
v_call: TRBV9
cdr3_nt: TGTGCCAGCAGCGTAGAGGCGGGGTGGACTAGCGGGAGATGGAATGAGCAGTTCTTC
cdr3_aa: CASSVEAGWTSGRWNEQFF

d_call: NA
clone_size: NA
j_call: TRBJ1-1
v_call: TRBV25-1
cdr3_nt: TGTGCCAGCAAGGGGCCTAACACTGAAGCTTTCTTT
cdr3_aa: CASKGPNTEAFF

d_call: NA
clone_size: NA
j_call: TRBJ1-1
v_call: TRBV25-1
cdr3_nt: TGTGCCAGCAGTCAGGGAACTGAAGCTTTCTTT
cdr3_aa: CASSQGTEAFF

d_call: NA
clone_size: NA
j_call: TRBJ1-1
v_call: TRBV18
cdr3_nt: TGTGCCAGCTCACCTCCGCTGGTCAGGGCGTACACTGAAGCTTTCTTT
cdr3_aa: CASSPPLVRAYTEAFF

d_call: NA
clone_size: NA
j_call: TRBJ2-1
v_call: TRBV19
cdr3_nt: TGTGCCAGTAGTCCCGCCCTAGTCGGGACCTCCTACAATGAGCAGTTCTTC
cdr3_aa: CASSPALVGTSYNEQFF

d_call: NA
clone_size: NA
j_call: TRBJ1-2
v_call: TRBV9
cdr3_nt: TGTGCCAGCAGCGTAGAGGGACCCAACGCTGCTGGCTACACCTTC
cdr3_aa: CASSVEGPNAAGYTF

d_call: TRBD1
clone_size: NA
j_call: TRBJ2-2
v_call: TRBV11-2
cdr3_nt: TGTGCCAGCAGCTCACTAAACCGGGACAGGGAGGACACCGGGGAGCTGTTTTTT
cdr3_aa: CASSSLNRDREDTGELFF

d_call: TRBD1
clone_size: once
j_call: TRBJ2-5
v_call: TRBV7-3
cdr3_nt: TGTGCCAGCAGTCAAGGACAGGGGTCCCGTCTCCAAGAGACCCAGTACTTC
cdr3_aa: CASSQGQGSRLQETQYF

d_call: TRBD1
clone_size: NA
j_call: TRBJ1-1
v_call: TRBV28
cdr3_nt: TGTGCCAGCACCGGACAGGGGGCCTTCACTGAAGCTTTCTTT
cdr3_aa: CASTGQGAFTEAFF

d_call: NA
clone_size: NA
j_call: TRBJ2-3
v_call: TRBV25-1
cdr3_nt: TGTGCCAGCCAGAAGGTAACGAGCACAGATACGCAGTATTTT
cdr3_aa: CASQKVTSTDTQYF

d_call: TRBD1
clone_size: NA
j_call: TRBJ2-1
v_call: TRBV11-3
cdr3_nt: TGTGCCAGCAGCTTAGCCCCAGTGGGACAGGGGTTTAATGAGCAGTTCTTC
cdr3_aa: CASSLAPVGQGFNEQFF

d_call: TRBD2
clone_size: NA
j_call: TRBJ2-3
v_call: TRBV6-2/TRBV6-3
cdr3_nt: TGTGCCAGCAGTCCCCTAGCGGGTACCGAAGATACGCAGTATTTT
cdr3_aa: CASSPLAGTEDTQYF

d_call: TRBD2
clone_size: NA
j_call: TRBJ2-1
v_call: TRBV7-2
cdr3_nt: TGTGCCAGCAGCTTAGATGGGACTAGCTACAATGAGCAGTTCTTC
cdr3_aa: CASSLDGTSYNEQFF

d_call: NA
clone_size: once
j_call: TRBJ1-1
v_call: TRBV2
cdr3_nt: TGTGCCAGCACCTCGCTCGGAGGGGCTGAAGCTTTCTTT
cdr3_aa: CASTSLGGAEAFF

d_call: TRBD1
clone_size: NA
j_call: TRBJ2-1
v_call: TRBV4-1
cdr3_nt: TGCGCCAGCAGCCAAGATAGACAGGGGACCTACAATGAGCAGTTCTTC
cdr3_aa: CASSQDRQGTYNEQFF

d_call: NA
clone_size: NA
j_call: TRBJ1-1
v_call: TRBV29-1
cdr3_nt: TGCAGCGTTCTTTGGGGGGCTGCTGAAGCTTTCTTT
cdr3_aa: CSVLWGAAEAFF

d_call: NA
clone_size: NA
j_call: TRBJ2-7
v_call: TRBV3-1/TRBV3-2
cdr3_nt: TGTGCCAGCAGCCAAGCTTCGTCAAAAACCTACGAGCAGTACTTC
cdr3_aa: CASSQASSKTYEQYF

d_call: NA
clone_size: NA
j_call: TRBJ1-2
v_call: TRBV2
cdr3_nt: TGTGCCAGCTACACGCAAAAACAGGGTGGTGAGGGCTATGGCTACACCTTC
cdr3_aa: CASYTQKQGGEGYGYTF

d_call: NA
clone_size: NA
j_call: TRBJ1-1
v_call: TRBV10-3
cdr3_nt: TGTGCCATCAGTGGGGGGGGAATAGGAGCTTTCTTT
cdr3_aa: CAISGGGIGAFF

d_call: TRBD1
clone_size: NA
j_call: TRBJ2-3
v_call: TRBV6-1
cdr3_nt: TGTGCCAGCAGTGAAGGGACAGGGTTTAATACGCAGTATTTT
cdr3_aa: CASSEGTGFNTQYF

d_call: NA
clone_size: NA
j_call: TRBJ2-3
v_call: TRBV7-9
cdr3_nt: TGTGCCAGCAGCCCGGCGGGTGAAGCGCAGTATTTT
cdr3_aa: CASSPAGEAQYF

d_call: NA
clone_size: NA
j_call: TRBJ1-5
v_call: TRBV5-1
cdr3_nt: TGCGCCAGCAGCTATAACAGGGGCAATCAGCCCCAGCATTTT
cdr3_aa: CASSYNRGNQPQHF

d_call: TRBD1
clone_size: once
j_call: TRBJ1-5
v_call: TRBV6-5
cdr3_nt: TGTGCCAGCGGCAGACAGGGGAGGAATCAGCCCCAGCATTTT
cdr3_aa: CASGRQGRNQPQHF

d_call: NA
clone_size: NA
j_call: TRBJ2-3
v_call: TRBV20-1
cdr3_nt: TGCAGTGCACCCCGCACAGATACGCAGTATTTT
cdr3_aa: CSAPRTDTQYF

d_call: TRBD1
clone_size: NA
j_call: TRBJ1-6
v_call: TRBV6-5
cdr3_nt: TGTGCCAGCAGGGGGGCAGGGGGCCTGTCACCCCTCCACTTT
cdr3_aa: CASRGAGGLSPLHF

d_call: NA
clone_size: NA
j_call: TRBJ2-2
v_call: TRBV23-1
cdr3_nt: TGCGCCAGCAGTCCTCCTGACTCCCGCTGGAACACCGGGGAGCTGTTTTTT
cdr3_aa: CASSPPDSRWNTGELFF

d_call: NA
clone_size: NA
j_call: TRBJ2-7
v_call: TRBV7-6
cdr3_nt: TGTGCCAGCAGCTTAGTGTCCGGGGGGCCGAACGAGCAGTACTTC
cdr3_aa: CASSLVSGGPNEQYF

d_call: NA
clone_size: NA
j_call: TRBJ2-7
v_call: TRBV21-1
cdr3_nt: TGTGCCAGCAGCAGAAGGAGGTCGGGATTCAACTACATTTACGAGCAGTACTTC
cdr3_aa: CASSRRRSGFNYIYEQYF

d_call: NA
clone_size: NA
j_call: TRBJ2-4
v_call: TRBV2
cdr3_nt: TGTGCCAGCAGTGGACCGACAGTAGCCAAAAACATTCAGTACTTC
cdr3_aa: CASSGPTVAKNIQYF

d_call: NA
clone_size: NA
j_call: TRBJ1-5
v_call: TRBV19
cdr3_nt: TGTGCCAGTAGTATAGTAGTATCGAGCAATCAGCCCCAGCATTTT
cdr3_aa: CASSIVVSSNQPQHF

d_call: NA
clone_size: NA
j_call: TRBJ2-3
v_call: TRBV24-1
cdr3_nt: TGTGCCACCAGCGGGGCCGGGAGCACAGATACGCAGTATTTT
cdr3_aa: CATSGAGSTDTQYF

d_call: NA
clone_size: NA
j_call: TRBJ2-7
v_call: TRBV27
cdr3_nt: TGTGCCAGCAGTCCAACGGACAGAACCTACGAGCAGTACTTC
cdr3_aa: CASSPTDRTYEQYF

d_call: NA
clone_size: NA
j_call: TRBJ1-1
v_call: TRBV5-1
cdr3_nt: TGCGCCAGCAGCAAATCGGACCTTTACACTGAAGCTTTCTTT
cdr3_aa: CASSKSDLYTEAFF

d_call: TRBD1
clone_size: NA
j_call: TRBJ1-1
v_call: TRBV7-9
cdr3_nt: TGTGCCAGCAGCTTCGTCCAGGGGGCCTTGAACACTGAAGCTTTCTTT
cdr3_aa: CASSFVQGALNTEAFF